These 2 T cell receptor beta chains came from one sample sequenced in a study of OX40 agonist ivuxolimab in advanced cancers. Profiled with immunoSEQ multiplex PCR; TCRdb holds only in-frame clones, not every one. The table records roughly 13,000 clones, around nine tenths of them present only once. Sequencing used CD4+ or CD8+ T cells sorted from blood, obtained in a trial of the OX40 agonist ivuxolimab. The receptors were sampled from an adult with an advanced solid tumor such as melanoma, head and neck, liver or kidney cancer.

J is TRBJ2-7 and V is TRBV21-1; the D call in the table, TRBD2, was not verified against the DNA. TRBV21-1 has pseudogene status. This CDR3 region has 16 residues. CDR3 protein: CASSKGTSWVSYEQYF. In DNA, the CDR3 is TGTGCCAGCAGCAAAGGAACTAGTTGGGTCTCCTACGAGCAGTACTTC.

CDR3 amino acids: CASNHLRGRGSEQFF. In nucleotides, the CDR3 is TGTGCCAGCAATCACTTGAGGGGGCGCGGGTCTGAGCAGTTCTTC. The chain is built from TRBV6-1 and TRBJ2-1, with 7 nucleotides matching TRBD1. Germline values: CDR1 MNHNS, CDR2 SASEGT. The CDR3 runs to 15 residues. Losses at the gene ends were 7 bases for V and 9 bases for J; bases not matched to a gene: 15.